These 23 T cell receptor beta chains originate from one sample sequenced in a study of blood T cell repertoires in COVID-19. The table came from immunoSEQ multiplex PCR; TCRdb's copy has only in-frame clones and leaves some out. The table shows roughly 380,000 clones, with 88% occurring only once. The sample was PBMCs or T cells enriched from blood (not recorded which). The receptors here all came from a woman younger than 45 who had been exposed to COVID-19.

The chain links TRBV21-1 to TRBJ2-7; the table calls TRBD2, which could not be checked here. TRBV21-1 represents a pseudogene. The CDR3 totals 13 residues. CDR3 residues: CASSNSGIYEQYF. The CDR3 DNA sequence: TGTGCCAGCAGCAATAGCGGGATTTACGAGCAGTACTTC.

The chain is built from TRBV5-1 and TRBJ2-3, with 10 nucleotides matching TRBD2. The CDR3 covers 16 residues. V gave up 2 bases and J gave up 4 bases; unmatched junction bases: 7. The V gene's germline CDR1 is SGHRS and CDR2 YFSETQ. The CDR3 nucleotides are TGCGCCAGCAGCTTTACCGGGACTAGCGAGGCAGATACGCAGTATTTT. Its protein is CASSFTGTSEADTQYF.

This clone turned up a few times. CDR3 in amino acids: CASTPAGQHSNQPQHF. CDR3 in DNA: TGCGCCAGCACCCCCGCGGGGCAGCATAGCAATCAGCCCCAGCATTTT. The chain recombines TRBV10-2 with TRBJ1-5, with D tentatively TRBD1 (5 bases). The germline V gene encodes CDR1 WSHSY and CDR2 SAAADI. V lost 7 bases and J lost 0, with 16 bases in between. This CDR3 comprises 16 residues.

The CDR3 spells CASTPLGEGNYGYTF. The DNA of the CDR3 is TGTGCCAGCACCCCCCTAGGGGAAGGGAACTATGGCTACACCTTC. The V call is TRBV11-3, the J call TRBJ1-2; D possibly corresponds to TRBD1 (5 bases). V was trimmed by 7 bases and J by 2 bases, leaving 17 bases between them. CDR3 length equals 15 residues. Germline V CDR1 and CDR2: SGHNT, YENEEA.

The genes are TRBV15 and TRBJ2-1; a possible D gene is TRBD2 (5 bases). The V end lost 0 bases, the J end lost 7 bases, and 19 bases lay between the germline ends. The CDR3 contains 17 residues. The germline CDR1 and CDR2 sequences are LNHNV and YYDKDF (reference sequence). The CDR3 region is CATSRDILAATKNEQFF. The CDR3 nucleotides are TGTGCCACCAGCAGAGATATCCTAGCAGCCACAAAAAATGAGCAGTTCTTC.

This clone was recorded a few times. The gene calls are TRBV10-1 and TRBJ2-7, with D tentatively TRBD2 (6 bases). The V end lost 4 bases, the J end lost 4 bases, and 20 bases lay between the germline ends. The CDR3 has 16 residues. Germline V CDR1 and CDR2: WNHNN, SYGVQD (reference sequence). The CDR3 here is CASSADILPSAYEQYF. CDR3 DNA: TGCGCCAGCAGTGCCGATATCCTTCCTAGCGCTTACGAGCAGTACTTC.

This rearrangement joins TRBV9 to TRBJ1-1, with D hard to call. With 0 bases removed from V and 8 bases from J, the gap between germline ends came to 11 bases. The CDR3 loop spans 13 amino acids. Germline-derived CDR1 and CDR2 are SGDLS and YYNGEE. CDR3 coding DNA: TGTGCCAGCAGCGTAGAATGGGCAGGAGAAGCTTTCTTT. This encodes CASSVEWAGEAFF.

The gene calls are TRBV11-2 and TRBJ2-7, with D tentatively TRBD2 (5 bases). Germline CDR1 is SGHAT and CDR2 is FQNNGV. The CDR3 length is 14 residues. Trimming pared 2 bases from V and 3 bases from J, leaving 11 bases between. The CDR3 nucleotides are TGTGCCAGCAGCTTAAGCACCGCGGGCTACGAGCAGTACTTC. The encoded protein is CASSLSTAGYEQYF.

This clone was seen more than once but under ten times. The rearrangement links TRBV9 to TRBJ2-1; 9 bases line up with TRBD2. The CDR3 runs to 17 residues. Germline values: CDR1 SGDLS, CDR2 YYNGEE. The V gene end was trimmed by 0 bases and the J gene end by 5 bases; junction bases not matched to a gene: 9. The CDR3 DNA follows: TGTGCCAGCAGCGTAGATCCCCCTAGCGGGGTTCACAATGAGCAGTTCTTC. Amino acid sequence: CASSVDPPSGVHNEQFF.

DNA for the CDR3: TGTGCCCTCGGGGGGAATGAAAAACTGTTTTTT. As protein: CALGGNEKLFF. The gene calls are TRBV28 and TRBJ1-4; perhaps TRBD1 as D (5 bases). The ends were cut back, 11 bases at V and 5 bases at J, with 9 bases in the middle. The CDR3 sequence is 11 residues long. Germline CDR1 MDHEN, CDR2 SYDVKM.

This rearrangement joins TRBV4-2 to TRBJ2-5, with TRBD2 identical over 11 bases. The germline V gene has CDR1 LGHNA and CDR2 YNFKEQ. J was trimmed by 5 bases and V by 8 bases; bases with no gene match: 4. The CDR3 extends over 13 amino acids. Here the CDR3 reads CASSPSGRETQYF. The CDR3 DNA reads as TGTGCCAGCTCTCCTAGCGGGAGGGAGACCCAGTACTTC.

This clone was counted a single time. V usage is TRBV19 and J usage is TRBJ2-5, with D perhaps TRBD2 (5 bases). The CDR3 runs to 16 residues. From germline, CDR1 is LNHDA and CDR2 SQIVND (reference sequence). With 2 bases removed from V and 0 bases from J, the gap between germline ends came to 13 bases. The CDR3 loop reads CASSIRGNSYQETQYF. DNA for the CDR3: TGTGCCAGTAGTATAAGAGGGAACTCGTACCAAGAGACCCAGTACTTC.

The chain links TRBV28 to TRBJ2-7; 9 nucleotides match TRBD1. Trimming removed 6 bases from V and 2 bases from J; junction bases left unmatched: 5. The CDR3 is 14 amino acids. Germline CDR1 MDHEN, CDR2 SYDVKM. The CDR3 loop reads CASSSRDRAYEQYF. CDR3 DNA sequence: TGTGCCAGCAGCTCCCGGGACAGGGCCTACGAGCAGTACTTC. Full variable domain (missing parts from reference TRBV28 and TRBJ2-7): DVKVTQSSRYLVKRTGEKVFLECVQDMDHENMFWYRQDPGLGLRLIYFSYDVKMKEKGDIPEGYSVSREKKERFSLILESASTNQTSMYLCASSSRDRAYEQYFGPGTRLTVT.

This clone was found a few times. The chain recombines TRBV5-1 with TRBJ2-7; 7 bases are shared with TRBD2. V dropped 3 bases and J dropped 7; count of bases not matched to a gene: 4. CDR1 SGHRS and CDR2 YFSETQ come from the germline V gene. The CDR3 sequence is 12 residues long. The CDR3 is CASSSGGKEQYF. CDR3 nucleotide sequence: TGCGCCAGCAGCTCGGGAGGTAAAGAGCAGTACTTC.

In nucleotides, the CDR3 is TGTGCCAGCAGTTCAGGCTATGGCTACACCTTC. Its translation: CASSSGYGYTF. The genes are TRBV12-3 or TRBV12-4 and TRBJ1-2; D ambiguous. The CDR3 extends over 11 amino acids. Trimming took off 4 bases at V and 4 bases at J, with 4 bases between the two ends.

This rearrangement joins TRBV12-3 or TRBV12-4 to TRBJ2-2, with a possible D match to TRBD2 (5 bases). V dropped 7 bases and J dropped 6 bases, with 12 bases sitting between them. This CDR3 is 13 amino acids long. The CDR3 loop reads CASKAPGSGELFF. The CDR3 DNA reads as TGTGCCAGCAAAGCCCCGGGGTCCGGGGAGCTGTTTTTT.

The chain uses TRBV30 and TRBJ1-1; D unresolved. Trimming stripped 0 bases from V and 2 bases from J, with 10 bases between. Germline V gene sequence: CDR1 GTSNPN, CDR2 SVGIG (reference sequence). The CDR3 spans 14 residues. The CDR3 sequence is CAWSVSGGNTEAFF. The CDR3 coding sequence is TGTGCCTGGAGTGTAAGCGGAGGTAACACTGAAGCTTTCTTT.

This clone appeared a few times. The chain is built from TRBV19 and TRBJ1-1; TRBD1 matches at 9 bases. This CDR3 spans 15 amino acids. The V gene end was trimmed by 7 bases and the J gene end by 4 bases; junction bases not matched to a gene: 10. CDR1 is LNHDA, CDR2 SQIVND, per germline (reference sequence). CDR3 in DNA: TGTGCCAGTATCGATATACGGGACAGGGCCACTGAAGCTTTCTTT. As protein: CASIDIRDRATEAFF.

This sequence joins TRBV28 and TRBJ1-1; D gene unclear. Germline V gene sequence: CDR1 MDHEN, CDR2 SYDVKM. The CDR3 consists of 14 residues. V was clipped by 3 bases and J by 4 bases, with 12 bases between them. The CDR3 region has the DNA TGTGCCAGCAGTTTGCCCCGATGGAGCACTGAAGCTTTCTTT. Its translation is CASSLPRWSTEAFF. Drawing the rest from reference TRBV28 and TRBJ1-1, the complete variable domain is DVKVTQSSRYLVKRTGEKVFLECVQDMDHENMFWYRQDPGLGLRLIYFSYDVKMKEKGDIPEGYSVSREKKERFSLILESASTNQTSMYLCASSLPRWSTEAFFGQGTRLTVV.

The gene calls are TRBV11-3 and TRBJ1-5; possibly TRBD1 for D (6 bases). The CDR3 runs 17 residues. CDR1 is SGHNT and CDR2 is YENEEA in the germline V gene. V dropped 1 base and J dropped 2 bases, with 15 bases sitting between them. As DNA, the CDR3 is TGTGCCAGCAGCTTAGCGCAACAGGGATGGGGCAATCAGCCCCAGCATTTT. This translates into CASSLAQQGWGNQPQHF.

The chain employs TRBV7-9 and TRBJ1-1, with no clear D. This CDR3 is 13 amino acids long. CDR1 is SEHNR, CDR2 FQNEAQ, per germline (reference sequence). Trimming took off 6 bases at V and 5 bases at J, with 13 bases between the two ends. In nucleotides, the CDR3 is TGTGCCAGCAGAGGGAGGTACGGGACTGAAGCTTTCTTT. This codes for CASRGRYGTEAFF.

This rearrangement joins TRBV5-1 to TRBJ2-1; 8 nucleotides agree with TRBD2. V was clipped by 0 bases and J by 9 bases; unmatched bases: 14. The CDR3 spans 17 residues. Germline V gives CDR1 SGHRS, CDR2 YFSETQ. DNA of the CDR3: TGCGCCAGCAGCTTGGATCTATTAACTGGACGGGGGGGTGAGCAGTTCTTC. This translates into CASSLDLLTGRGGEQFF.

This rearrangement joins TRBV3-1 (or the pseudogene TRBV3-2) to TRBJ2-3; tentative D call: TRBD1 (6 bases). Looked up from germline, CDR1 is LGHDT and CDR2 is YNNKEL (reference sequence). V gave up 4 bases and J gave up 2 bases, with 19 bases separating them. CDR3 size: 17 residues. CDR3 protein: CASSRLRQATSTDTQYF. As DNA, the CDR3 is TGTGCCAGCAGCCGTCTAAGACAGGCGACTTCCACAGATACGCAGTATTTT.